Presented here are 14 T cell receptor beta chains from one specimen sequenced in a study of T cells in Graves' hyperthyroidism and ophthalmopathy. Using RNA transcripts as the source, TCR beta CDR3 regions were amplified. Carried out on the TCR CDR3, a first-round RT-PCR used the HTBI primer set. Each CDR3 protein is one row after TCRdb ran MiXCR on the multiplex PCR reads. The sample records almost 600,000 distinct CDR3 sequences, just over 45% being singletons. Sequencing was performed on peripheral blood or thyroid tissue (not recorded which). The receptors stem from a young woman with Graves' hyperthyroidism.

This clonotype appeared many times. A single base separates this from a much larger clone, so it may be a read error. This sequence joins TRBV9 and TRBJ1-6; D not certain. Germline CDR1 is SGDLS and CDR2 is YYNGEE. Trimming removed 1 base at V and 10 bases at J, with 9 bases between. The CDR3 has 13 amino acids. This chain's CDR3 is CASSVSRKSPLHF. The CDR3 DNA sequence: TGTGCCAGCAGCGTATCCAGGAAATCACCCCTCCACTTT.

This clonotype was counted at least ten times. The CDR3 loop reads CATVRDTNQPQHF. CDR3 coding DNA: TGTGCCACCGTCCGGGACACCAATCAGCCCCAGCATTTT. The chain is built from TRBV2 and TRBJ1-5, with D perhaps matching TRBD1 (6 bases). V lost 10 bases, J lost 3 bases, and 13 bases lay in between. Germline V CDR1 and CDR2: SNHLY, FYNNEI. The CDR3 consists of 13 residues.

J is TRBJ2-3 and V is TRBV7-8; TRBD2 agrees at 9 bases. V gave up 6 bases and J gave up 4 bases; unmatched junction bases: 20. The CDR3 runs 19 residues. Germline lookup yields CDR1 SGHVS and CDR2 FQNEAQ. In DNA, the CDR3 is TGTGCCAGCAGGCGCGGTCGAGCATTAGCGGGAGAGTTGGCAGATACGCAGTATTTT. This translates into CASRRGRALAGELADTQYF.

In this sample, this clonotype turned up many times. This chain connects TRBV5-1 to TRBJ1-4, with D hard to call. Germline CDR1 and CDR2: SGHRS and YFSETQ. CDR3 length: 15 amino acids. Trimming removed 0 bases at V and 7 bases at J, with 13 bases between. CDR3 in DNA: TGCGCCAGCAGCTTGGGGGCAGCATCTGGTGAAAAACTGTTTTTT. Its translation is CASSLGAASGEKLFF.

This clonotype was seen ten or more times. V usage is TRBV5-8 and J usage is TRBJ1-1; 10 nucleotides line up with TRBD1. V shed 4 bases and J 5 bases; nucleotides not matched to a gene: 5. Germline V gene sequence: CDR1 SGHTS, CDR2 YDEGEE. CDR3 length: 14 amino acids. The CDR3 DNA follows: TGTGCCAGCAGCCTGACAGGGGGCTTGACTGAAGCTTTCTTT. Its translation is CASSLTGGLTEAFF. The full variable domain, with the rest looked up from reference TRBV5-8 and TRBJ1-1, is EAGVTQSPTHLIKTRGQQATLRCSPISGHTSVYWYQQALGLGLQFLLWYDEGEERNRGNFPPRFSGRQFPNYSSELNVNALELEDSALYLCASSLTGGLTEAFFGQGTRLTVV.

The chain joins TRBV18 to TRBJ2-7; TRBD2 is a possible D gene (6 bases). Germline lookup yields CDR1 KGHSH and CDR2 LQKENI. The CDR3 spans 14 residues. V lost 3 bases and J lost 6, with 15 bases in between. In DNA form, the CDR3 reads TGTGCCAGCTCACCCGGGCGGGAACCTGGCGAGCAGTACTTC. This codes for CASSPGREPGEQYF.

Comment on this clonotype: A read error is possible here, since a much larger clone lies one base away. The CDR3, as DNA: TGTGCCAGCAGTACCGGGACTAACGGAAGGTACGAGCAGTACTTC. Translation gives CASSTGTNGRYEQYF. The V gene is TRBV28, the J gene TRBJ2-7, with 7 bases fitting TRBD2. Germline V lookup: CDR1 MDHEN, CDR2 SYDVKM. Trimming removed 5 bases from V and 4 bases from J; junction bases left unmatched: 11. The CDR3 is 15 amino acids.

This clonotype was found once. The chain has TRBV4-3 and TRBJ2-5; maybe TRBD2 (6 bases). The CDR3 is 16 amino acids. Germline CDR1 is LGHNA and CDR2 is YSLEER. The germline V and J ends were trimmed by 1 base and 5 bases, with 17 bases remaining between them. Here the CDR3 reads CASSQGRSGSYETQYF. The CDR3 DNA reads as TGCGCCAGCAGCCAAGGACGTAGCGGTTCCTACGAGACCCAGTACTTC.

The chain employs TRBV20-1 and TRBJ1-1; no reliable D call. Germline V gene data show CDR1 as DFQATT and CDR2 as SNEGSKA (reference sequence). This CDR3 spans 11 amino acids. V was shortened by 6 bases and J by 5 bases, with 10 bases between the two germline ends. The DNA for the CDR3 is TGCAGTGCCGGGAGGGAAACTGAAGCTTTCTTT. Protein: CSAGRETEAFF.

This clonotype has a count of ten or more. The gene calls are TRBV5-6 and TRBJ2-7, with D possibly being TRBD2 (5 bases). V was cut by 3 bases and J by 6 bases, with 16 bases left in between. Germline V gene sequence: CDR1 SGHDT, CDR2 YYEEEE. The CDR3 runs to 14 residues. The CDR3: CASSSRGLSGEQYF. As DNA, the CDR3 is TGTGCCAGCAGCTCCCGTGGACTCTCAGGCGAGCAGTACTTC.

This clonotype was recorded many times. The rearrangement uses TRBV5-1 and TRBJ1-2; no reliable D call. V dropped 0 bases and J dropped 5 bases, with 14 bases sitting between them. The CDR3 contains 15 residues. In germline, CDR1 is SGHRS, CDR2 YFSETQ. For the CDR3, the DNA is TGCGCCAGCAGCTTGGAGTGGGGTTTAACTTATGGCTACACCTTC. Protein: CASSLEWGLTYGYTF.

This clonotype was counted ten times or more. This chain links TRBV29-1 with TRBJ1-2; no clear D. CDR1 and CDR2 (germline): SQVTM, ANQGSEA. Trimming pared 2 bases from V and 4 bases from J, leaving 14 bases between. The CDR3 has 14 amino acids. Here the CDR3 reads CSVESGVGIYGYTF. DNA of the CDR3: TGCAGCGTTGAATCTGGGGTCGGAATCTATGGCTACACCTTC.

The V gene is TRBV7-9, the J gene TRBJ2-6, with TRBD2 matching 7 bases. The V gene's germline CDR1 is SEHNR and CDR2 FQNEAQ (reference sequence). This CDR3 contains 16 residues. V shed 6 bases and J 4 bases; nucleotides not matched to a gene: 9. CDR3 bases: TGTGCCAGCAGTTTTACCGGGAGGCAAGGGGCCAACGTCCTGACTTTC. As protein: CASSFTGRQGANVLTF.

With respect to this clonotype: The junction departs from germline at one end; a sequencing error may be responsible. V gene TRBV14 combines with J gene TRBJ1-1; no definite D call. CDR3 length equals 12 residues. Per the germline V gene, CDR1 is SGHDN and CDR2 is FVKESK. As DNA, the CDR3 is TGTGGCAGCAGCACAGACGGGACTGAAGCTTTCTTT. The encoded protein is CGSSTDGTEAFF.